This entry describes one T cell receptor beta chain. Its cognate antigen has yet to be identified. No base-level quality is on record; no much larger clone is a single base apart. In total, more than 500 healthy bone marrow donors made up the cohort. Cohort members were all nominally healthy when sampled, although unrecorded immune exposures were likely present. The donor tested CMV seronegative, placing the donor among the 350 to 400 seronegative members of the cohort. A peripheral blood sample was collected from each donor, and TCR beta sequencing was performed on peripheral blood mononuclear cells. The Qiagen DNeasy Blood Extraction Kit was used to extract genomic DNA from the blood cell samples. The CDR3 spans 16 residues, from the cysteine through the phenylalanine. Only the CDR3 part of the read is kept: 48 bases, read in frame from the first base. Via the germline V gene, CDR1 is MNHEY and CDR2 SVGAGI. Here V drops 2 bases and J drops 0 bases, and the junction holds 5 bases not matched to any gene.

This sample was taken from a study of cytomegalovirus exposure and HLA in healthy donors (dated by TCRdb to about 2017). About the study as a whole: An earlier analysis of approximately 640 of the donors reported about 250 Gb of sequence data and around 120 million unique TCR beta sequences from roughly 180 million T cells. About 280 gigabases of sequencing data and 70 million to 95 million unique TCR sequences made up an early release that covered fewer than 650 HLA-typed donors. Along with the roughly 670-subject first cohort, a separate validation cohort of more than 90 different subjects was used. Among 350 to 400 genotyped donors of the cohort, an average of 235,054 unique TCR beta nucleotide sequences were sequenced per donor, approximately 20% of them non-productive. Both class I and class II loci were covered by HLA typing, at four-digit resolution. Rather than using new phenotypic data, the later analysis identified candidate immune exposures from TCR beta sequences and from how often those sequences occurred across donors. The study aimed to test whether cataloging public T cell receptors could reveal signatures of past pathogen exposure. The T cell repertoires of 666 subjects were profiled by immunosequencing and related to cytomegalovirus serostatus. About five DR-DQ haplotypes were treated as single units for association and clustering because of strong linkage in the cohort. Donor age, sex, ethnicity and CMV serostatus were compiled alongside the repertoire data. The study combined high-throughput TCR immunosequencing, statistical association of individual TCRs with disease status, and machine learning to predict cytomegalovirus infection status. Among the roughly 410 genotyped donors, under 90% belonged to the genetic ancestry cluster associated with self-reported Caucasian donors. All discovery cohort repertoires had been generated on a single sequencing platform. Typing coverage varied by locus: 629-630 donors for A, B, C, DRB1 and DQB1; roughly 520 for DQA1; nearly 610 for DPA1; approximately 450 for DPB1. A later analysis re-analyzed previously published TCR beta repertoires from 500 to 700 donors and added high-resolution HLA genotyping to study TCR occurrence patterns. In a later genetic analysis, genome-wide SNP genotypes for about 55% of the roughly 700 donors were used, and that subset was treated as a discovery cohort. In an earlier analysis of 550 to 700 of the donors, high-throughput TCR beta sequencing was used to judge whether each TCR beta V gene segment behaved as functional or pseudogenic.

What the authors observed across the whole study: Most TCR sequences were observed very rarely across donors, whereas some public TCRs were present in many individuals. A total of 164 TCR beta chains were listed by the study as associated with cytomegalovirus. Compared with the 666-donor mean, donors in an Asian-associated ancestry cluster had fewer N-insertions in productive TCRs, according to a later genetic analysis. A later analysis associated 16,951 TCR beta sequences with specific HLA alleles at a false discovery rate of 0.05. An earlier analysis of approximately 590 of the donors showed that most TCR beta V segments appeared in productive rearrangements either about 87% or about 30% of the time, which broadly matched IMGT annotations. Presence/absence analyses assumed roughly uniform sequencing depth across donors, an assumption that may not hold. A further reported finding was that TCR beta sequences accurately predicted the HLA-A and HLA-B alleles for most subjects in the first cohort. A cluster of highly shared sequence variants was judged likely to be a technical artifact of the sequencing pipeline. Because the 87-base-pair reads could not distinguish some IMGT-functional V segments, including TRBV6-2 and TRBV6-3, those segments were excluded. Immune exposure information for the cohort was limited to CMV serostatus. V-gene and J-gene trimming of TCR beta chains was associated with a missense DCLRE1C variant in a later genetic analysis, and the association was replicated in an independent cohort. HLA typing was unavailable for some donors at each locus, so association tests used only the typed subset. When HLA alleles, especially DR and DQ, strongly co-occurred, TCR associations were difficult to assign to individual alleles. This cohort had only TCR beta chains sequenced, and the lack of alpha or paired-chain data limited which features could be detected. In a later analysis, TCR association rates were found to vary across HLA loci, with the most associated TCRs seen for DRB1 alleles and the fewest for HLA-C alleles. Linkage disequilibrium might explain the correlated functional status among segregating V segments, but an unknown experimental factor could not be excluded. According to a later analysis, parvovirus B19, influenza, CMV and Epstein-Barr virus appeared linked to several top co-occurrence clusters. According to a later analysis, most CMV-associated TCR beta chains appeared to be HLA-restricted, and the HLA associations seemed to be driven largely by CMV exposure. Approximately 18 rarely observed V segments, including chromosome 9 orphons, were excluded from the earlier analysis of some 590 of the donors because counts were too low. A later analysis found that HLA-associated TCR beta chains were more clonally expanded and had lower generation probabilities than equally common non-associated chains. A few of the identified cytomegalovirus-associated TCR beta chains were confirmed in vitro to be specific for cytomegalovirus antigens. The authors suggested that the approach could potentially be extended to other disease states and immunological phenotypes. The classifier was reported to diagnose cytomegalovirus status with high specificity and sensitivity in both the original cohort and the validation cohort.

The protocol used for the library was the immunoSEQ multiplex PCR assay. The multiplex PCR relied on a mix of 60 forward primers for TCR Vbeta segments and 13 reverse primers for TCR Jbeta segments. Amplification of the CDR3 region of rearranged TCR beta genes was performed with a multiplex PCR assay on genomic DNA. The Illumina HiSeq System was used to sequence the amplified TCR beta libraries as 87-base-pair reads. In the paper's pipeline: In a later analysis, 80 million or so unique TCR beta chains were counted across the roughly 610 repertoires, and about 10 million of these chains were shared by at least two donors. Raw reads were error-corrected and collapsed into unique sequences with a nearest-neighbor algorithm that merged closely related sequences to remove PCR and sequencing errors. CDR3 sequences were aligned to IMGT reference sequences to assign V, D and J gene segments. For a sequence to be retained, a match of at least six nucleotides was required to both a V gene segment and a J gene segment. A rearrangement counted as productive if the CDR3 had no stop codons and remained in frame with V and J, and every other rearrangement counted as non-productive. Following IMGT convention, CDR3 was defined as the stretch from the second conserved V-encoded cysteine up to the conserved J-encoded phenylalanine. The earlier analysis of approximately 590 of the donors excluded any sequence lacking an unambiguous match to a single V gene segment. An earlier analysis of fewer than 750 of the donors called V segments functional above 56.7% productive rearrangements and segregating when the between-donor standard deviation exceeded 5%. A statistical classification framework was built to diagnose cytomegalovirus status from the catalog of TCR beta chain sequences. In a later analysis, V and J genes were assigned by comparing TCR nucleotide sequences against IMGT/GENE-DB human TR gene sequences. In a later analysis, CDR3 sequences and most-parsimonious VDJ recombination scenarios were assigned using the TCRdist pipeline. A later analysis defined each TCR beta chain by its CDR3 amino acid sequence plus V-gene family, and excluded reads lacking a unique V-gene family. To address suspected cross-contamination and a sequencing artifact, a later analysis removed under 600 highly shared, low-generation-probability nucleotide sequences. In a later analysis, a clonal expansion index for each public chain was calculated from normalized within-repertoire ranks of inferred template counts. In a later analysis, generation probabilities were computed with a VDJ recombination model fitted to out-of-frame rearrangements, and the resulting probabilities were checked against IGoR. Hypergeometric tests were used in a later analysis to score TCR-TCR, TCR-HLA and TCR-CMV co-occurrence, with a repertoire-size bias correction applied to the TCR pairs. To estimate false discovery rates, a later analysis permuted the HLA or CMV assignments 20 times. In a later analysis, co-occurring TCRs were grouped using DBSCAN, with TCRdist sequence similarity added in when clustering inside HLA-allele-positive subsets. Repertoires with fewer than 30,000 or more than 120,000 public chains were left out of co-occurrence clustering, as were about five repertoires with anomalous nucleotide sharing. TCRdb took over this immuneACCESS table, retaining in-frame rearrangements with V and J assigned. Such tables are incomplete; in checked studies, under half of the missing clones stem from an unresolved V gene, and the remainder is unexplained. That table is the source of V, J and clone size, and D and trimming were worked out from the DNA. A total of under 150,000 clones appear in this sample, approximately 77% of them only once. Jointly, the top ten make up approximately 0.94% of the sample.

The chain couples TRBV6-5 to TRBJ2-7, and TRBD2 matches 9 of the central bases. Sequencing was carried out using PBMCs. The receptor comes from a woman aged 55 to 70 in good health and CMV-seronegative. The nucleotide sequence is TGTGCCAGCAGTTACCGGAGCGGGGGGAACTCCTACGAGCAGTACTTC. This codes for CASSYRSGGNSYEQYF.